Listed below are T cell receptor beta chains from one sample, sequenced in a study of blood T cell repertoires in COVID-19. TCRdb keeps only in-frame clones here, not all; method: immunoSEQ multiplex PCR. The data contain 190,000 or so clones, 80% to 90% of them seen just once; the ten biggest clones take up under 3.5%. Sequencing was done on a sample of peripheral blood. These receptors were obtained from a man between 50 and 59 years old with active or convalescent COVID-19. The CDR3 runs from the conserved cysteine through the conserved F or W. The D gene is left open where the match is weak. The size of a clone is reported for some rows only, either as once, few or many, or as a class for expanded clones.

TRBV6-1,-,TRBJ1-1,-,CASSDIADETFF,TGTGCCAGCAGTGATATCGCGGATGAAACTTTCTTT
TRBV19,-,TRBJ2-2,-,CASRNRANTGELFF,TGTGCCAGTAGGAACAGGGCGAACACCGGGGAGCTGTTTTTT
TRBV5-4,TRBD1,TRBJ2-1,-,CASSPSLTGVGYNEQFF,TGTGCCAGCAGCCCGAGCTTGACAGGGGTTGGCTACAATGAGCAGTTCTTC
TRBV6-5,-,TRBJ2-7,-,CASSTGHYYEQYF,TGTGCCAGCAGTACGGGACATTACTACGAGCAGTACTTC
TRBV9,TRBD1,TRBJ1-2,-,CASSARTGVGGYTF,TGTGCCAGCAGCGCCAGGACAGGGGTCGGCGGCTACACCTTC
TRBV7-2,-,TRBJ2-1,-,CASSHPLPGGESSYNEQFF,TGTGCCAGCAGCCACCCCCTTCCTGGCGGGGAGAGCTCCTACAATGAGCAGTTCTTC
TRBV19,TRBD1,TRBJ2-2,few,CASSNPPLTGPNTGELFF,TGTGCCAGTAGTAACCCCCCTTTGACAGGGCCGAACACCGGGGAGCTGTTTTTT
TRBV2,-,TRBJ2-1,-,CANKTGFKDEQFF,TGTGCCAATAAGACAGGATTCAAAGATGAGCAGTTCTTC
TRBV6-4,TRBD2,TRBJ2-1,-,CASSPGLAGVNEQFF,TGTGCCAGCAGCCCGGGACTAGCGGGAGTAAATGAGCAGTTCTTC
TRBV28,-,TRBJ2-1,once,CASILSGGDNEQFF,TGTGCCAGCATTTTGAGCGGAGGTGACAATGAGCAGTTCTTC
TRBV5-1,-,TRBJ2-1,-,CASSPPATAYNEQFF,TGCGCCAGCAGCCCCCCAGCGACTGCTTACAATGAGCAGTTCTTC
TRBV5-4,-,TRBJ1-1,-,CASSLGGKAVAEAFF,TGTGCCAGCAGCTTGGGCGGGAAGGCTGTAGCTGAAGCTTTCTTT
TRBV10-3,TRBD1,TRBJ1-2,-,CAIDRGLEGYTF,TGTGCCATCGACAGGGGGCTGGAAGGCTACACCTTC